The rows below give T cell receptor beta chains drawn from one sample of a study of regulatory T cells in long-lasting Graves disease. TCRdb reprocessed the multiplex PCR reads via MiXCR and lists one record per CDR3 protein. The top ten hold approximately 31% of the sample, which has nearly 350,000 distinct CDR3 sequences, roughly a fifth seen once. This sample comprised peripheral blood mononuclear cells (PBMCs), obtained when the disease was refractory, from a patient treated with antithyroid drugs. The receptors were gathered from a female donor with Graves disease. Both conserved end residues are part of each CDR3. The D gene is left open where the match is weak. Clone size is shown for a subset of rows, as once, few, many or a class of expanded clone.

TRBJ1-2	.	TRBV12-5	many	TGTGCTAGTGGTTTGCCGTCCGTTCGGGGCTACACCTTC	CASGLPSVRGYTF
TRBJ2-2	.	TRBV18	few	TGTGCCAGCTCACCCGCCGGCAGCCCGAACACCGGGGAGCTGTTTTTT	CASSPAGSPNTGELFF
TRBJ2-4	TRBD1	TRBV28	.	TGTGCCAGCAGACGGGACAGGGGGCCTCTAGCCAAAAACATTCAGTACTTC	CASRRDRGPLAKNIQYF
TRBJ2-1	.	TRBV7-2	few	TGTGCCAGCAGCCTAGGACAAAAGCAGTTCTTC	CASSLGQKQFF
TRBJ2-7	TRBD1	TRBV27	many	TGTGCCAGCAGTTTAAGGGACAGGGGCTACGAGCAGTACTTC	CASSLRDRGYEQYF
TRBJ2-6	.	TRBV7-9	few	TGTGCCAGCAGCCGAATCAGGGGTACTGGGGCCAACGTCCTGACTTTC	CASSRIRGTGANVLTF
TRBJ1-5	.	TRBV7-2	many	TGTGCCAGCAGCTTAGTAACAGGACAGACGAATCAGCCCCAGCATTTT	CASSLVTGQTNQPQHF
TRBJ1-1	.	TRBV4-1	.	TGCGCCAGCAGCCCGGGGCTAAGGGGCACTGAAGCTTTCTTT	CASSPGLRGTEAFF
TRBJ1-2	.	TRBV9	.	TGTGCCAGCAGCCCAAGTATCCAGGGGCTCCAGGGCTACACCTTC	CASSPSIQGLQGYTF
TRBJ1-2	.	TRBV7-2	many	TGTGCCAGCAGCTTAGCGGCAGCGACGGTCGTGGAGGGCTACACCTTC	CASSLAAATVVEGYTF
TRBJ2-7	TRBD2	TRBV30	many	TGTGCCTGGTCGGGACTAAACTCCTACGAGCAGTACTTC	CAWSGLNSYEQYF
TRBJ1-6	TRBD1	TRBV19	.	TGTGCCAGTAGGACCTCGGGACAGAATAATTCACCCCTCCACTTT	CASRTSGQNNSPLHF
TRBJ2-5	TRBD1	TRBV5-1	.	TGCGCCAGCAGCGACGACAGGGTACCAGAGACCCAGTACTTC	CASSDDRVPETQYF
TRBJ1-1	.	TRBV5-6	few	TGTGCCAGCAGCGAGGACATGGTGAACACTGAAGCTTTCTTT	CASSEDMVNTEAFF
TRBJ2-3	TRBD1	TRBV20-1	.	TGCAGTGCTAGAGCATATGGACAGGCCCACACAGATACGCAGTATTTT	CSARAYGQAHTDTQYF
TRBJ1-1	.	TRBV7-9	many	TGTGCCAGCAGTCCCCGACTGTTGAACACTGAAGCTTTCTTT	CASSPRLLNTEAFF
TRBJ2-7	TRBD1	TRBV5-4	few	TGTGCCAGCAGCCACCCAGGGACAGGGTCCTACGAGCAGTACTTC	CASSHPGTGSYEQYF
TRBJ2-7	.	TRBV6-1	.	TGTGCCAGCAGTGAAATTCACCCTTGGCGCGGAAAACTCTCCTACGAGCAGTACTTC	CASSEIHPWRGKLSYEQYF
TRBJ2-5	.	TRBV2	many	TGTGCCAGCAGTGAACCACCCCTCCGGGGGCGGCCTCCGGGGACCCAGTACTTC	CASSEPPLRGRPPGTQYF
TRBJ2-7	TRBD2	TRBV29-1	few	TGCAGCGTTGGGGGGCTAGCGGGAGGTAGGGAGCAGTACTTC	CSVGGLAGGREQYF
TRBJ2-3	.	TRBV7-9	.	TGTGCCAGCAGCTGGACCGGACCTAGCACAGATACGCAGTATTTT	CASSWTGPSTDTQYF
TRBJ2-5	TRBD1	TRBV30	many	TGTGCCTGGGTGGTGGGACAGGGATCGGGGGAGACCCAGTACTTC	CAWVVGQGSGETQYF
TRBJ1-3	.	TRBV6-2/TRBV6-3	.	TGTGCCAGCAGCCGATGGGACACGGAAAAAACCATATATTTT	CASSRWDTEKTIYF
TRBJ2-4	TRBD1	TRBV30	.	TGTGCCTGGAGTGTGTGTGACAGGGGGTGCATTCAGTACTTC	CAWSVCDRGCIQYF
TRBJ2-3	TRBD2	TRBV12-3/TRBV12-4	few	TGTGCCAGCAACCCGACTAGCGGGGGAATGGATACGCAGTATTTT	CASNPTSGGMDTQYF
TRBJ1-2	TRBD1	TRBV5-6	.	TGTGCCAGCAGCTTGAAGGGGGACAGGGGGATCTATGGCTACACCTTC	CASSLKGDRGIYGYTF
TRBJ2-6	.	TRBV2	many	TGTGCCAGCAGTGTAGAGGGGCAAGGGGCCAACGTCCTGACTTTC	CASSVEGQGANVLTF
TRBJ1-2	TRBD1	TRBV6-2/TRBV6-3	.	TGTGCCAGCAGTTCCAGCCGGGACAGGGCTAACTATGGCTACACCTTC	CASSSSRDRANYGYTF
TRBJ2-7	TRBD1	TRBV20-1	.	TGCAGTGCTAGAGATGGGGGTTACAGGGGAGTCTCCTACGAGCAGTACTTC	CSARDGGYRGVSYEQYF
TRBJ1-4	.	TRBV12-3/TRBV12-4	few	TGTGCCAGCAGTTTATCTCTTCTTGGGGTCGATAATGAAAAACTGTTTTTT	CASSLSLLGVDNEKLFF
TRBJ1-2	TRBD1	TRBV15	many	TGTGCCACCAGCAGAAAACGACAGGGACAAAACTATGGCTACACCTTC	CATSRKRQGQNYGYTF
TRBJ2-3	.	TRBV29-1	.	TGCAGCGTTGAGGGTCCAGATACGCAGTATTTT	CSVEGPDTQYF
TRBJ2-5	.	TRBV14	few	TGTGCCAGCAGCCAAGTAAACCCGGACAGTGCGATCCTCCAAGAGACCCAGTACTTC	CASSQVNPDSAILQETQYF
TRBJ1-2	.	TRBV7-2	.	TGTGCCAGCGCCCCGGGACCAGACTATGGCTACACCTTC	CASAPGPDYGYTF
TRBJ2-7	TRBD2	TRBV7-9	.	TGTGCCAGCACTAAACTAGCGGGAGGGAGGAACGAGCAGTACTTC	CASTKLAGGRNEQYF
TRBJ1-2	.	TRBV27	many	TGTGCCAGCAGTACCTCAGGGGCCAACTATGGCTACACCTTC	CASSTSGANYGYTF
TRBJ1-1	.	TRBV27	few	TGTGCCAGCAGCACTAGAAGCGGGGGGCAGGACACTGAAGCTTTCTTT	CASSTRSGGQDTEAFF
TRBJ1-1	.	TRBV5-1	.	TGCGCCAGCAGCTTGGTTGAGACTTGGGACACTGAAGCTTTCTTT	CASSLVETWDTEAFF
TRBJ2-7	TRBD2	TRBV4-1	few	TGCGCCAGCAGCCAAGAAGGGACTAGCGCCTACGAGCAGTACTTC	CASSQEGTSAYEQYF
TRBJ1-1	.	TRBV20-1	.	TGCAGTGCAAGACAGTCACAGGGAGCTTTCTTT	CSARQSQGAFF
TRBJ2-7	TRBD1	TRBV6-5	many	TGTGCCAGCAGTTACGACAGGGTCTACGAGCAGTACTTC	CASSYDRVYEQYF
TRBJ2-5	TRBD1	TRBV5-1	few	TGCGCCAGCAGCTTGGAGTACGAGAGGGGGCTGGAGACCCAGTACTTC	CASSLEYERGLETQYF
TRBJ2-5	.	TRBV27	.	TGTGCCAGCAGCCCCCCTTCCGGGGTTAGAGAGACCCAGTACTTC	CASSPPSGVRETQYF
TRBJ2-5	.	TRBV6-1	many	TGTGCCAGCAGTGACCCACAGGGTCAAGAGACCCAGTACTTC	CASSDPQGQETQYF
TRBJ2-5	.	TRBV20-1	many	TGCAGTGCTAGAGACCCGGCGAAAGAGACCCAGTACTTC	CSARDPAKETQYF
TRBJ2-2	.	TRBV7-6	many	TGTGCCAGCAGCTTACTAGGAGCGAACACCGGGGAGCTGTTTTTT	CASSLLGANTGELFF
TRBJ1-5	.	TRBV6-1	.	TGTGCCAGCAGTGAAGCCGGGACCGGGACCCTTGGCAGTCAGCCCCAGCATTTT	CASSEAGTGTLGSQPQHF
TRBJ1-1	TRBD1	TRBV6-2/TRBV6-3	few	TGTGCCAGCAGTCCCCAGAACAGGGGTGAAGCTTTCTTT	CASSPQNRGEAFF
TRBJ2-5	.	TRBV18	few	TGTGCCAGCTCAGTGGGAACCCAAGAGACCCAGTACTTC	CASSVGTQETQYF
TRBJ2-3	.	TRBV28	.	TGTGCCAGCAGTTTTTGGGAACTGTCCCCGGATACGCAGTATTTT	CASSFWELSPDTQYF
TRBJ1-1	.	TRBV30	many	TGTGCCTGGAGTCTCCCCCCGAACACTGAAGCTTTCTTT	CAWSLPPNTEAFF
TRBJ2-5	TRBD2	TRBV3-1	.	TGTGCCAGCAGCCACTCTAGCGGGGGGCCGGCCAGGACCCAGTACTTC	CASSHSSGGPARTQYF
TRBJ2-5	.	TRBV29-1	few	TGCAGCGGTAGCGTCTCCAGGACCCAGTACTTC	CSGSVSRTQYF